This passage covers 7 T cell receptor beta chains from one sample sequenced in a study of memory CD4+ T cells and cytomegalovirus serostatus. Single viable CD3+CD4+CD8-CD45RO+ cells were sorted as the memory CD4+ T cells. Using immunoSEQ multiplex PCR, the repertoire was profiled, and TCRdb retains in-frame clones only, with some absent. The sample records some 29,000 clones, roughly 80% being singletons. Source material: memory CD4+ T cells from blood. All receptors come from an adult in good health and CMV-seronegative. Some clones in this sample may be carry-over from other donors' samples.

This clone was detected a few times. The J gene is TRBJ1-1, the V gene TRBV19; a weak D match, TRBD1 (5 bases). The CDR3 has 14 residues. Trimming cost V 2 bases and J 0 bases, with 7 bases left between them. Germline CDR1 and CDR2: LNHDA and SQIVND (reference sequence). The CDR3 region is CASSIQGLNTEAFF. The DNA of the CDR3 is TGTGCCAGTAGTATACAGGGCCTGAACACTGAAGCTTTCTTT.

The rearrangement uses TRBV4-3 and TRBJ1-6; 9 nucleotides agree with TRBD1. There are 14 residues in the CDR3. Germline CDR1 reads LGHNA; CDR2 reads YSLEER. J was trimmed by 7 bases and V by 6 bases; bases with no gene match: 4. The CDR3, as DNA: TGCGCCAGCAGACAGGGGGCTATAAATTCACCCCTCCACTTT. It codes for CASRQGAINSPLHF.

Turning to this clone: Likely a read error: the CDR3 ends without its conserved phenylalanine or tryptophan. The genes are TRBV2 and TRBJ1-6; D is possibly TRBD1 (5 bases). The CDR3 is made up of 15 amino acids. The V and J ends lost 6 bases and 5 bases respectively, with 14 bases between them. CDR1 and CDR2 (germline): SNHLY, FYNNEI. CDR3 amino acids: CASRRDGADNSPLHV. Written as DNA, the CDR3 is TGTGCCAGCAGGAGGGACGGTGCCGATAATTCACCCCTCCACGTT.

The genes are TRBV19 and TRBJ1-1; D might be TRBD1 (5 bases). Trimming cost V 3 bases and J 0 bases, with 14 bases left between them. The CDR3 contains 16 residues. Germline V gene data show CDR1 as LNHDA and CDR2 as SQIVND (reference sequence). CDR3 protein: CASSIKQVGVNTEAFF. The CDR3 coding sequence is TGTGCCAGTAGTATCAAGCAGGTGGGGGTGAACACTGAAGCTTTCTTT.

The chain joins TRBV11-2 to TRBJ1-1; no definite D call. With 5 bases removed from V and 6 bases from J, the gap between germline ends came to 10 bases. The CDR3 totals 12 residues. From germline, CDR1 is SGHAT and CDR2 FQNNGV. The CDR3 region has the DNA TGTGCCAGCAGCCCTCGGGCGCCTGAAGCTTTCTTT. As protein: CASSPRAPEAFF.

This chain joins TRBV19 and TRBJ1-1, with D hard to call. The CDR3 length is 13 residues. V lost 5 bases to trimming and J lost 1 base, with 8 bases between them. CDR1 and CDR2 from the germline V gene are LNHDA and SQIVND (reference sequence). The CDR3 loop is CASSASRNTEAFF. The CDR3 coding sequence is TGTGCCAGTAGTGCATCAAGGAACACTGAAGCTTTCTTT.

J is TRBJ2-2 and V is TRBV2; 13 bases align to TRBD2. The CDR3 runs to 15 residues. The germline gives CDR1 SNHLY, CDR2 FYNNEI. With 5 bases clipped from V and 8 bases from J, the junction kept 5 bases outside the gene matches. The CDR3 here is CASSISGLAGGELFF. The CDR3 DNA reads TGTGCCAGCAGTATATCGGGACTAGCGGGGGGGGAGCTGTTTTTT.